The 27 T cell receptor beta chains presented below share a single source sample, sequenced in a study of shared clonotypes between healthy human individuals. TCRdb's table, derived via immunoSEQ multiplex PCR, lists solely in-frame clones and lacks some. Among nearly 500,000 clones, about 79% were seen once, and the ten largest hold 10% to 15%. The sequencing sample was made of PBMCs. These receptors were taken from a middle-aged woman in good health. Some clones in this sample may be carry-over from other donors' samples.

The table lists this clone with a few counts. CDR3 in DNA: TGTGCCAGCAGTGACTCGATGGCGTCAGATACGCAGTATTTT. It is translated as CASSDSMASDTQYF. The rearrangement uses TRBV6-4 and TRBJ2-3; D uncertain. V shed 0 bases and J shed 4 bases, with 8 bases lying between them. There are 14 residues in the CDR3. Germline V gene sequence: CDR1 MRHNA, CDR2 SNTAGT.

The chain employs TRBV20-1 and TRBJ2-1; unclear D gene. This CDR3 comprises 11 residues. The germline gives CDR1 DFQATT, CDR2 SNEGSKA (reference sequence). Trimming stripped 5 bases from V and 4 bases from J, with 6 bases between. CDR3 loop: CSAELYNEQFF. CDR3 coding DNA: TGCAGTGCTGAACTTTACAATGAGCAGTTCTTC.

The chain combines TRBV5-4 with TRBJ2-7, with TRBD2 matching 11 bases. V trimming: 2 bases; J trimming: 2 bases; junction bases outside the gene matches: 0. Germline V gene sequence: CDR1 SGHNT, CDR2 YYREEE (reference sequence). The CDR3 has 14 residues. The CDR3 region is CASSFSGRAYEQYF. The CDR3 nucleotides read TGTGCCAGCAGCTTTAGCGGGAGGGCCTACGAGCAGTACTTC.

V is TRBV7-9 and J is TRBJ1-1; D remains ambiguous. The CDR3 has 15 residues. From germline, CDR1 is SEHNR and CDR2 FQNEAQ (reference sequence). The V and J ends lost 1 base and 0 bases respectively, with 9 bases between them. The CDR3 DNA is TGTGCCAGCAGCTTAGGTGCATCCATGAACACTGAAGCTTTCTTT. Its translation is CASSLGASMNTEAFF. Drawing the rest from reference TRBV7-9 and TRBJ1-1, the complete variable domain is DTGVSQNPRHKITKRGQNVTFRCDPISEHNRLYWYRQTLGQGPEFLTYFQNEAQLEKSRLLSDRFSAERPKGSFSTLEIQRTEQGDSAMYLCASSLGASMNTEAFFGQGTRLTVV.

The rearrangement uses TRBV19 and TRBJ1-1, with 8 bases fitting TRBD1. Germline values: CDR1 LNHDA, CDR2 SQIVND (reference sequence). Losses at the gene ends were 2 bases for V and 0 bases for J; bases not matched to a gene: 2. This CDR3 contains 15 residues. The DNA for the CDR3 is TGTGCCAGTAGTATAACAGGGGGGATGAACACTGAAGCTTTCTTT. Amino acid sequence: CASSITGGMNTEAFF.

The chain couples TRBV7-6 to TRBJ2-1; a weak D match, TRBD2 (5 bases). This CDR3 is 16 amino acids long. The germline gives CDR1 SGHVS, CDR2 FNYEAQ. V lost 5 bases and J lost 6, with 20 bases in between. The CDR3 DNA is TGTGCCAGCAGCCTTGCTTACGGGATATTGAGCAATGAGCAGTTCTTC. As protein: CASSLAYGILSNEQFF.

This clone has just a few counts. The chain links TRBV30 to TRBJ2-7; no clear D. CDR1 and CDR2 from the germline V gene are GTSNPN and SVGIG (reference sequence). The CDR3 runs to 11 residues. V shed 0 bases and J shed 7 bases, with 7 bases lying between them. The CDR3 nucleotides read TGTGCCTGGAGTGTACGAGTTGAGCAGTACTTC. Protein: CAWSVRVEQYF.

V gene TRBV19 combines with J gene TRBJ2-5, with 8 bases that match TRBD1. Germline CDR1 LNHDA, CDR2 SQIVND (reference sequence). The V segment lost 1 base and the J segment 1 base; nucleotides outside the gene matches: 2. The CDR3 covers 15 residues. The CDR3 protein is CASSIVQGGQETQYF. CDR3 nucleotides: TGTGCCAGTAGTATAGTACAGGGGGGCCAAGAGACCCAGTACTTC.

V gene TRBV10-3 combines with J gene TRBJ2-2, with 11 nucleotides matching TRBD2. V shed 4 bases, J shed 7 bases, and the junction held 11 bases outside the gene matches. Germline CDR1 reads ENHRY; CDR2 reads SYGVKD. The CDR3 totals 17 residues. In DNA form, the CDR3 reads TGTGCCATCAGTGGCTCTCTAGCGGGAGGTGATAGCGGGGAGCTGTTTTTT. It codes for CAISGSLAGGDSGELFF.

This clone was recorded only once. This rearrangement joins TRBV7-9 to TRBJ1-1; D unclear. V shed 6 bases and J shed 1 base, with 6 bases lying between them. The CDR3 has 12 residues. The germline V gene encodes CDR1 SEHNR and CDR2 FQNEAQ (reference sequence). Here the CDR3 DNA reads TGTGCCAGCAGATCTCAGAACACTGAAGCTTTCTTT. Translated: CASRSQNTEAFF.

This clone appeared a few times. Other nucleotide sequences in the sample specify the same CDR3. This chain links TRBV10-2 with TRBJ2-7; 9 bases fit TRBD1. Germline V CDR1 and CDR2: WSHSY, SAAADI. J was trimmed by 2 bases and V by 2 bases; bases with no gene match: 4. The CDR3 is made up of 15 amino acids. CDR3 sequence reads: CASSEPDRGPYEQYF. Written as DNA, the CDR3 is TGCGCCAGCAGTGAGCCGGACAGGGGACCCTACGAGCAGTACTTC.

The chain recombines TRBV19 with TRBJ2-2; 10 bases are shared with TRBD2. This CDR3 region has 16 residues. Germline CDR1 is LNHDA and CDR2 is SQIVND (reference sequence). V shed 5 bases, J shed 4 bases, and the junction held 7 bases outside the gene matches. The CDR3 protein is CASSVRLAGPTGELFF. The CDR3 DNA reads as TGTGCCAGTAGTGTTAGACTAGCGGGTCCCACCGGGGAGCTGTTTTTT.

This chain uses TRBV5-4 with TRBJ1-2; no clear D gene. V lost 2 bases and J 7 bases, leaving 12 bases between the germline ends. CDR3 length: 13 residues. CDR1 is SGHNT, CDR2 YYREEE, per germline (reference sequence). The CDR3 reads CASSLKGVAGYTF. The CDR3 DNA reads TGTGCCAGCAGCTTAAAGGGAGTGGCTGGCTACACCTTC.

The genes are TRBV6-1 and TRBJ1-1; TRBD1 matches at 7 bases. Germline CDR1 MNHNS, CDR2 SASEGT. The CDR3 totals 13 residues. The junction had 10 bases not matched to a gene; V was cut back by 8 bases and J by 7 bases. In DNA, the CDR3 is TGTGCCAGCGTTGAAATTTGGGACAGTGAAGCTTTCTTT. Its translation is CASVEIWDSEAFF.

The chain links TRBV4-2 to TRBJ2-6; 10 bases are shared with TRBD1. The J segment lost 1 base and the V segment lost 4 bases, leaving 4 bases of the junction unmatched. The CDR3 sequence is 17 residues long. Germline CDR1 reads LGHNA; CDR2 reads YNFKEQ. The CDR3 spells CASSRGQGSSGANVLTF. The CDR3 DNA follows: TGTGCCAGCAGCCGGGGACAGGGGAGTTCTGGGGCCAACGTCCTGACTTTC.

This chain connects TRBV6-5 to TRBJ2-7; D is perhaps TRBD1 or TRBD2 (5 bases each). CDR1 is MNHEY, CDR2 SVGAGI, per germline. V lost 6 bases to trimming and J lost 3 bases, with 18 bases between them. The CDR3 length is 15 residues. The CDR3 DNA follows: TGTGCCAGCAGCAACCCGGGACGGCAAAACTACGAGCAGTACTTC. It specifies CASSNPGRQNYEQYF.

The chain employs TRBV30 and TRBJ2-7, with D possibly matching TRBD1 (5 bases). Germline V lookup: CDR1 GTSNPN, CDR2 SVGIG (reference sequence). Trimming left V 3 bases short and J 6 bases short, with 9 bases between. This CDR3 comprises 11 residues. CDR3 bases: TGTGCCTGGAGCGACCAGGGCGAGCAGTACTTC. It encodes CAWSDQGEQYF.

The rearrangement joins TRBV28 to TRBJ1-1; D gene ambiguous. This CDR3 is 15 amino acids long. CDR1 and CDR2 from the germline V gene are MDHEN and SYDVKM. Trimming stripped 2 bases from V and 2 bases from J, with 12 bases between. The CDR3 is CASSLGGAINTEAFF. CDR3 sequence (DNA): TGTGCCAGCAGTTTAGGTGGAGCCATAAACACTGAAGCTTTCTTT.

Worth noting for this clone: A far larger clone is only one base removed, so a read error is likely. The V gene is TRBV7-8, the J gene TRBJ2-5; D not certain. The J call may be in error: the DNA end matches TRBJ2-7 better. CDR1 and CDR2 (germline): SGHVS, FQNEAQ. The CDR3 runs to 15 residues. Here the CDR3 reads CASSFLRYSPHEQYF. The CDR3 nucleotides read TGTGCCAGCAGTTTCCTCCGCTACTCACCCCACGAGCAGTACTTC.

The chain has TRBV7-9 and TRBJ2-7; 10 positions match TRBD1. Germline CDR1 SEHNR, CDR2 FQNEAQ (reference sequence). This CDR3 spans 13 amino acids. Unmatched junction bases numbered 0, after V lost 4 bases and J lost 3 bases. DNA of the CDR3: TGTGCCAGCAGCTGGGACAGGGGCTACGAGCAGTACTTC. It is translated as CASSWDRGYEQYF. Full variable domain (remainder filled in from reference TRBV7-9 and TRBJ2-7): DTGVSQNPRHKITKRGQNVTFRCDPISEHNRLYWYRQTLGQGPEFLTYFQNEAQLEKSRLLSDRFSAERPKGSFSTLEIQRTEQGDSAMYLCASSWDRGYEQYFGPGTRLTVT.

This chain joins TRBV7-2 and TRBJ2-7, with D tentatively TRBD1 or TRBD2 (6 bases each). The V gene's germline CDR1 is SGHTA and CDR2 FQGNSA. The germline V and J ends were trimmed by 3 bases and 7 bases, with 25 bases remaining between them. CDR3 size: 17 residues. The CDR3 nucleotides read TGTGCCAGCAGCTTTGGGGCAGGGGCGACGCTAGCGAAAGAGCAGTACTTC. Protein product: CASSFGAGATLAKEQYF.

Worth noting for this clone: Within the sample, other DNA sequences also encode this same CDR3. V and J are TRBV5-1 and TRBJ2-5; D gene uncertain. The CDR3 totals 13 residues. The germline V gene has CDR1 SGHRS and CDR2 YFSETQ. V was shortened by 0 bases and J by 2 bases, with 5 bases between the two germline ends. The CDR3 nucleotides read TGCGCCAGCAGCTTGGTAGGGCAAGAGACCCAGTACTTC. This sequence encodes CASSLVGQETQYF.

This clone was recorded a few times. A junction boundary mismatches the germline segment, possibly from a read error. The genes are TRBV11-2 and TRBJ1-1; D possibly corresponds to TRBD1 (6 bases). Germline V gene data show CDR1 as SGHAT and CDR2 as FQNNGV. The CDR3 consists of 14 residues. The CDR3: CASSLEAQGFEAFF. In nucleotides, the CDR3 is TGTGCCAGCAGCCTAGAGGCACAGGGATTTGAAGCTTTCTTT. Combining the CDR3 with reference TRBV11-2 and TRBJ1-1 gives the whole variable domain EAGVAQSPRYKIIEKRQSVAFWCNPISGHATLYWYQQILGQGPKLLIQFQNNGVVDDSQLPKDRFSAERLKGVDSTLKIQPAKLEDSAVYLCASSLEAQGFEAFFGQGTRLTVV.

The J gene is TRBJ1-1, the V gene TRBV5-6; D is ambiguous. The V and J ends lost 4 bases and 2 bases respectively, with 12 bases between them. The CDR3 runs 14 residues. Germline V gene sequence: CDR1 SGHDT, CDR2 YYEEEE. Here the CDR3 reads CASSPAHGNTEAFF. CDR3 bases: TGTGCCAGCAGCCCAGCCCACGGAAACACTGAAGCTTTCTTT.

This chain links TRBV27 with TRBJ2-2; 7 bases fit TRBD2. Looked up from germline, CDR1 is MNHEY and CDR2 is SMNVEV (reference sequence). V was pared by 5 bases and J by 0 bases, with 3 bases of the junction left unmatched. This CDR3 comprises 15 residues. The CDR3: CASSQRGANTGELFF. In nucleotides, the CDR3 is TGTGCCAGCAGTCAGCGGGGTGCGAACACCGGGGAGCTGTTTTTT.

In its sample, this clone was seen many times. V usage is TRBV9 and J usage is TRBJ1-3; D perhaps matches TRBD1 (6 bases). V was cut by 5 bases and J by 0 bases, with 12 bases left in between. The CDR3 has 15 amino acids. From germline, CDR1 is SGDLS and CDR2 YYNGEE. This chain's CDR3 is CASRGQKDSGNTIYF. The CDR3 nucleotides are TGTGCCAGCAGAGGACAGAAAGACTCTGGAAACACCATATATTTT.

The gene calls are TRBV4-3 and TRBJ1-1; D might be TRBD1 (6 bases). Germline V gene data show CDR1 as LGHNA and CDR2 as YSLEER. Deletions cut 3 bases from V and 6 bases from J, with 14 bases between. The CDR3 has 14 residues. The CDR3, as DNA: TGCGCCAGCAGCCACGGGCCAGGGGTAGCTGAAGCTTTCTTT. This translates into CASSHGPGVAEAFF.